The clone carrying this T cell receptor beta chain was recorded once. What it binds is not known. The V gene lost 5 bases and the J gene lost 6 bases, with 16 bases spanning the gap. Germline values: CDR1 SGHRS, CDR2 YFSETQ. The CDR3 has 14 amino acids. General observations from the study: The TCR gene usage of tumor memory CD4+ T cells clustered together with blood and lymph node memory CD4+ cells and with lymph node naive CD4+ cells. Tumor Tregs overlapped most with tumor, then blood, naive CD4+ cells.

After constant-region reverse-primer amplification, full-length variable regions underwent semi-nested PCR with Nested Universal Primer A. TCRdb re-called the 5' RACE reads with MiXCR, one entry per CDR3 protein. The sample lists roughly 56,000 distinct CDR3 sequences, around 30% occurring once. This chain links TRBV5-1 with TRBJ2-3; a possible D gene is TRBD1 (5 bases). The sequencing sample was made of tumor-infiltrating naive CD4+ T cells sorted from the breast tumor. Subset denoted: naive CD4+ T cells, CD4+CD45RA+CD25-. The origin of this receptor is a female donor with breast cancer. The CDR3 spells CASSHPLRVDTQYF. The CDR3, as DNA: TGCGCCAGCAGTCATCCTCTCAGGGTCGATACGCAGTATTTT.